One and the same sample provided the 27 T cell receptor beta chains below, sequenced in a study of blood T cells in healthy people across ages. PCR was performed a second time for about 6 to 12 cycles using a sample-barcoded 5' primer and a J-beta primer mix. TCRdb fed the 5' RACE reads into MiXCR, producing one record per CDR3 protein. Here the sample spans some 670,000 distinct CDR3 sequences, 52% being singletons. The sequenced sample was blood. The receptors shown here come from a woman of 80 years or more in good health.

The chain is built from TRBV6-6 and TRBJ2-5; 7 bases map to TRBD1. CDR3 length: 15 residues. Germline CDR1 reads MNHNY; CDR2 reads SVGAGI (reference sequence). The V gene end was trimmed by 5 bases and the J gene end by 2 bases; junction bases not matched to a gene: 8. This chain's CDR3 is CASSTGQQLQETQYF. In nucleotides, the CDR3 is TGTGCCAGCAGTACGGGACAGCAGTTGCAAGAGACCCAGTACTTC.

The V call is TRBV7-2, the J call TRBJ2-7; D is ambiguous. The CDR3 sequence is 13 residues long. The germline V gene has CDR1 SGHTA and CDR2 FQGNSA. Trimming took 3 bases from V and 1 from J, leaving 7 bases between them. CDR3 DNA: TGTGCCAGCAGCTTCCCCGAGTCCTACGAGCAGTACTTC. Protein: CASSFPESYEQYF. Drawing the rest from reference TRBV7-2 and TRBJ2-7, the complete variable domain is GAGVSQSPSNKVTEKGKDVELRCDPISGHTALYWYRQSLGQGLEFLIYFQGNSAPDKSGLPSDRFSAERTGGSVSTLTIQRTQQEDSAVYLCASSFPESYEQYFGPGTRLTVT.

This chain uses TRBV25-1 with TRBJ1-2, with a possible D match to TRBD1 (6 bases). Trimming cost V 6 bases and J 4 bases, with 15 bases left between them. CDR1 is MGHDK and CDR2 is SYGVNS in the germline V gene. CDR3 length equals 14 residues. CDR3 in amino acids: CASSPMTGVYGYTF. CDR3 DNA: TGTGCCAGCAGCCCAATGACAGGCGTCTATGGCTACACCTTC.

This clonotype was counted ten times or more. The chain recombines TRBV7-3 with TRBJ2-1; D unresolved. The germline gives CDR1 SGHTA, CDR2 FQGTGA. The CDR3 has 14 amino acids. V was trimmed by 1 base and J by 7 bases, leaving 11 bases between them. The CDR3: CASSLNSVQNEQFF. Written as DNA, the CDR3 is TGTGCCAGCAGCTTAAATTCGGTACAGAATGAGCAGTTCTTC. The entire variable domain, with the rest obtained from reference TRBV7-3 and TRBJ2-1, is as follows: GAGVSQTPSNKVTEKGKYVELRCDPISGHTALYWYRQSLGQGPEFLIYFQGTGAADDSGLPNDRFFAVRPEGSVSTLKIQRTERGDSAVYLCASSLNSVQNEQFFGPGTRLTVL.

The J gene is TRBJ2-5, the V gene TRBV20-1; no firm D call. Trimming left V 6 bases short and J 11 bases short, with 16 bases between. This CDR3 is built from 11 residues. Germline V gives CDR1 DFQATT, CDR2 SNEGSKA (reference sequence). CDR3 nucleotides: TGCAGTGCCCCGACCTACAATGAGCAGTACTTC. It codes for CSAPTYNEQYF.

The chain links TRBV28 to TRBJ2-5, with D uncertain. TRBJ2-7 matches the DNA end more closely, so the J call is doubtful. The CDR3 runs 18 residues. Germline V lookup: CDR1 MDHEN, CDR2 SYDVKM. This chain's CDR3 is CASSPQLTGGFRVYEQYF. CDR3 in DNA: TGTGCCAGCAGCCCGCAATTGACGGGCGGATTTCGAGTCTACGAGCAGTACTTC.

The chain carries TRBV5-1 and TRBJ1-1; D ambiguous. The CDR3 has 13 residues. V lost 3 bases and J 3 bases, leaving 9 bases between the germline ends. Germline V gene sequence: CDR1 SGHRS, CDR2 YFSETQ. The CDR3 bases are TGCGCCAGCAGCTCACACAGAGACACTGAAGCTTTCTTT. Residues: CASSSHRDTEAFF.

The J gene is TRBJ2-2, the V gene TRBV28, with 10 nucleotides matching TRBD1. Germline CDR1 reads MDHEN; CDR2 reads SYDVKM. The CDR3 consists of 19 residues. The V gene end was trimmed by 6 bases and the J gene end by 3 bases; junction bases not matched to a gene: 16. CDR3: CASSRWVGLGTGDTGELFF. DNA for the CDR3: TGTGCCAGCAGCAGATGGGTCGGGCTCGGGACAGGGGACACCGGGGAGCTGTTTTTT.

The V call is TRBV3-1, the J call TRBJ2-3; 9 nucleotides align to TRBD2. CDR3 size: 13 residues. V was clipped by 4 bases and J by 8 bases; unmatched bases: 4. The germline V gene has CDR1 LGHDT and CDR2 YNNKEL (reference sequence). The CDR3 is CASSPLSGGTQYF. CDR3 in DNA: TGTGCCAGCAGCCCCCTTAGCGGGGGTACGCAGTATTTT.

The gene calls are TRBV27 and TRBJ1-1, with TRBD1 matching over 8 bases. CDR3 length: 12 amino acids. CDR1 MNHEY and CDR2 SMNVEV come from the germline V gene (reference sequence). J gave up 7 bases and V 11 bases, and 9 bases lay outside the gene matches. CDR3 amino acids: CAAGQGVDEAFF. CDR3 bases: TGTGCCGCCGGACAGGGAGTTGATGAAGCTTTCTTT.

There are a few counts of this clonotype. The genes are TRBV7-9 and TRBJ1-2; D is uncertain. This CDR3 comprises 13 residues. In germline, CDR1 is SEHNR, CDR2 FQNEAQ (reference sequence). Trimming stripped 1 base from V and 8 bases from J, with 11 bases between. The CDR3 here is CASSLESSTGYTF. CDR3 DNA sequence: TGTGCCAGCAGCTTAGAATCCTCCACGGGCTACACCTTC.

The CDR3 reads CASNTDTDTQYF. The CDR3 DNA is TGTGCCAGCAATACTGATACAGATACGCAGTATTTT. The chain links TRBV2 to TRBJ2-3, with D unclear. The CDR3 contains 12 residues. Deletions cut 7 bases from V and 3 bases from J, with 8 bases between. Germline CDR1 is SNHLY and CDR2 is FYNNEI. The entire variable domain, with the rest obtained from reference TRBV2 and TRBJ2-3, is as follows: EPEVTQTPSHQVTQMGQEVILRCVPISNHLYFYWYRQILGQKVEFLVSFYNNEISEKSEIFDDQFSVERPDGSNFTLKIRSTKLEDSAMYFCASNTDTDTQYFGPGTRLTVL.

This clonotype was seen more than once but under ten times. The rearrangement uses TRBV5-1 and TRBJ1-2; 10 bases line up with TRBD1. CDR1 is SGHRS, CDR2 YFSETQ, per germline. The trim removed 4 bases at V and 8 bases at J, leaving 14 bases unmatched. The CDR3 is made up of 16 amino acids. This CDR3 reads CASSVRQGARGEGYTF. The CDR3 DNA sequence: TGCGCCAGCAGCGTTAGACAGGGGGCTAGAGGGGAAGGCTACACCTTC.

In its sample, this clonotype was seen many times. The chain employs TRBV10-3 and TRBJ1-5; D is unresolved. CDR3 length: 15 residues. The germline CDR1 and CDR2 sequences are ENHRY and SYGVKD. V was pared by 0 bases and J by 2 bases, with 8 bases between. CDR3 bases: TGTGCCATCAGTGAGTCGACTTGGGGCAATCAGCCCCAGCATTTT. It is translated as CAISESTWGNQPQHF.

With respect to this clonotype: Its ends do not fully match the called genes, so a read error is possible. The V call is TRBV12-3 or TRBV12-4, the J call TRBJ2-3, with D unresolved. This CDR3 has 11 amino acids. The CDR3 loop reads CVSSFLDTQYF. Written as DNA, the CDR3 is TGTGTCAGCAGTTTCCTAGATACGCAGTATTTT.

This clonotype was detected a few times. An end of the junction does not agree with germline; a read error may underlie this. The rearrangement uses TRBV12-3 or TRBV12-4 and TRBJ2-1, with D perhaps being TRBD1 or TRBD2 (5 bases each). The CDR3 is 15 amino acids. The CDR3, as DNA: TGTGCCAGCAATTCAGACAGAGGGCTGGGAAATGAGCGGTTCTTC. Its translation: CASNSDRGLGNERFF.

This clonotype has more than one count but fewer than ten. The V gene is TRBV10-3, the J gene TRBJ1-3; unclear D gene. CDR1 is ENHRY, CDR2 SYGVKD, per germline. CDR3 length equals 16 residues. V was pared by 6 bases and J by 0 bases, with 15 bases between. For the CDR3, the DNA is TGTGCCATCAGAATGGGAGGGCAGAGCTCTGGAAACACCATATATTTT. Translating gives CAIRMGGQSSGNTIYF.

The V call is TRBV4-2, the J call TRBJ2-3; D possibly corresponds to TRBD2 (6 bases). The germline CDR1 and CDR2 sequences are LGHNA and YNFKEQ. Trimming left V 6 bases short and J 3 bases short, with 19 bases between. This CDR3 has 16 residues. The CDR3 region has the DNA TGTGCCAGCAGGGGGGGAACAGAATTGCTTACAGATACGCAGTATTTT. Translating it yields CASRGGTELLTDTQYF.

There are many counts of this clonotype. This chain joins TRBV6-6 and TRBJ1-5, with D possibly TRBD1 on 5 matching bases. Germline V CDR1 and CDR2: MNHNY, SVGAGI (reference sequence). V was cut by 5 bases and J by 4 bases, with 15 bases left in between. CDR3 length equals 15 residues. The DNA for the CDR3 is TGTGCCAGCAGTCCACCCGGGACGGCAAATCAGCCCCAGCATTTT. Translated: CASSPPGTANQPQHF.

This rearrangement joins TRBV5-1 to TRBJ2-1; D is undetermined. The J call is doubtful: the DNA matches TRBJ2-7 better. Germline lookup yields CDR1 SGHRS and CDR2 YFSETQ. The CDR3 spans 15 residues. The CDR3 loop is CASSFVPRAYNEQYF. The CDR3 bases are TGCGCCAGCAGCTTTGTGCCCCGCGCATACAATGAGCAGTACTTC.

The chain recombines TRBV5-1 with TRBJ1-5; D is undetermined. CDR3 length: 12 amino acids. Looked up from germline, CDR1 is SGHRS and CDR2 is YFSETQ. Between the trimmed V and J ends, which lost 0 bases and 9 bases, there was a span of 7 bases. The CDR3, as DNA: TGCGCCAGCAGCTTGGATGAGGGGCCCCAGCATTTT. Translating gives CASSLDEGPQHF.

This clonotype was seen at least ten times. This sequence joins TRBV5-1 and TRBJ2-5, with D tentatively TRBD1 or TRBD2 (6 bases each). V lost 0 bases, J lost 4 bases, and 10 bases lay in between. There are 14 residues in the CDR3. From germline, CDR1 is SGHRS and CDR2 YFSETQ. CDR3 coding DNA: TGCGCCAGCAGCTTGGTGGGGGGCCCAGAGACCCAGTACTTC. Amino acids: CASSLVGGPETQYF.

The CDR3 protein is CSVAPTLAKNIQYF. The CDR3 DNA reads as TGCAGCGTTGCACCGACACTAGCCAAAAACATTCAGTACTTC. The chain carries TRBV29-1 and TRBJ2-7; D uncertain. The DNA end is a closer match to TRBJ2-4, so the J assignment may be wrong. CDR1 and CDR2 from the germline V gene are SQVTM and ANQGSEA. This CDR3 has 14 residues.

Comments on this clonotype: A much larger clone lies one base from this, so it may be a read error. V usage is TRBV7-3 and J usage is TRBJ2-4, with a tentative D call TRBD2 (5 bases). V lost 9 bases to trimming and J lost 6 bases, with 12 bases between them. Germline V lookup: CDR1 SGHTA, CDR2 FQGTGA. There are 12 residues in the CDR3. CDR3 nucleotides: TGTGCCAGTCGGGGATGGGGAAACATTCAGTACTTC. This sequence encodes CASRGWGNIQYF.

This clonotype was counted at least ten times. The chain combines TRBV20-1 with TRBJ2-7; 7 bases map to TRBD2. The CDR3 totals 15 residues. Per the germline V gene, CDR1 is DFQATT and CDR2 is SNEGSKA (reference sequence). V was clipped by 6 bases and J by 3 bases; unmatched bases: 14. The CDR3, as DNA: TGCAGTGCGGACGCTGGAAAGCGGGGTAGCTACGAGCAGTACTTC. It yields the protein CSADAGKRGSYEQYF.

As DNA, the CDR3 is TGTGCCAGCAGGAATCCAGGGGTCACCGGGGAGCTGTTTTTT. Translation: CASRNPGVTGELFF. The rearrangement links TRBV11-2 to TRBJ2-2; a weak D match, TRBD1 (6 bases). This CDR3 comprises 14 residues. Trimming took 6 bases from V and 4 from J, leaving 12 bases between them. CDR1 is SGHAT, CDR2 FQNNGV, per germline.

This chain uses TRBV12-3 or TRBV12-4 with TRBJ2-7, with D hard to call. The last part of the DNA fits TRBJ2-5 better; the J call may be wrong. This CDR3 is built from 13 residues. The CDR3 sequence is CASSPPTLETQYF. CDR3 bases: TGTGCCAGCAGCCCTCCGACTCTAGAGACCCAGTACTTC.